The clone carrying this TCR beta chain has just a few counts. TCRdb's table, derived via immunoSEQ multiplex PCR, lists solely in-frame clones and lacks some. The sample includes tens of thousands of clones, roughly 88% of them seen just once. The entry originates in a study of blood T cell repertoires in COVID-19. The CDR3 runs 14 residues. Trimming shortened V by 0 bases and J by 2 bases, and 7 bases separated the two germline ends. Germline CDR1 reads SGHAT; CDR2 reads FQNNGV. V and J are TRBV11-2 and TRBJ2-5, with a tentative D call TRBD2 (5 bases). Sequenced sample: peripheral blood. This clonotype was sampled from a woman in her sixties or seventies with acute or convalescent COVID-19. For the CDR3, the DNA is TGTGCCAGCAGCTTAGATGGGAGTCAAGAGACCCAGTACTTC. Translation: CASSLDGSQETQYF.